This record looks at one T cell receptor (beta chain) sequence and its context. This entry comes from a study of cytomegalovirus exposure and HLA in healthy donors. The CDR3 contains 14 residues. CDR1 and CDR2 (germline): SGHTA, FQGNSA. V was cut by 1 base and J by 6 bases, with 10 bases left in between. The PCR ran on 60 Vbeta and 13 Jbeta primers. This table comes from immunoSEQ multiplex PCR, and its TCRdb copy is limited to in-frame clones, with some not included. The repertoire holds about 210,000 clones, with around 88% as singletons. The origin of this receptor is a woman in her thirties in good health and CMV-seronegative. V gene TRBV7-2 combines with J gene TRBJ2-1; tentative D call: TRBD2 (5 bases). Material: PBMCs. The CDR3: CASSLDWGANEQFF. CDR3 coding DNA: TGTGCCAGCAGCTTAGACTGGGGAGCCAATGAGCAGTTCTTC.